Listed here are 29 T cell receptor beta chains from one sample, sequenced in a study of cytomegalovirus exposure and HLA in healthy donors. PCR used 60 Vbeta primers and 13 Jbeta primers. Produced via immunoSEQ multiplex PCR; TCRdb's table is partial and in-frame only. The sample carries roughly 130,000 clones, around three quarters recorded once. Sequencing was performed on PBMCs. These receptors were taken from a man aged 25-45 years in good health and CMV-seronegative.

This chain connects TRBV2 to TRBJ2-1; TRBD2 might be the D (6 bases). Trimming pared 8 bases from V and 5 bases from J, leaving 22 bases between. Germline CDR1 and CDR2: SNHLY and FYNNEI. The length of the CDR3 is 16 residues. This chain's CDR3 is CASRLAVAVPHNEQFF. CDR3 sequence (DNA): TGTGCCAGCCGACTTGCTGTAGCGGTTCCCCACAATGAGCAGTTCTTC. Looking up the rest from reference TRBV2 and TRBJ2-1 gives the full variable domain: EPEVTQTPSHQVTQMGQEVILRCVPISNHLYFYWYRQILGQKVEFLVSFYNNEISEKSEIFDDQFSVERPDGSNFTLKIRSTKLEDSAMYFCASRLAVAVPHNEQFFGPGTRLTVL.

The V and J genes are TRBV28 and TRBJ2-5; TRBD2 is a possible D gene (7 bases). The J call may be mistaken, given a closer DNA end match to TRBJ2-7. In germline, CDR1 is MDHEN, CDR2 SYDVKM. The length of the CDR3 is 14 residues. This CDR3 is CASRAPGGAYEQYF. CDR3 nucleotide sequence: TGTGCCAGCCGTGCCCCGGGGGGCGCCTACGAGCAGTACTTC.

This chain connects TRBV7-2 to TRBJ1-4; perhaps TRBD1 as D (6 bases). Deletions cut 4 bases from V and 2 bases from J, with 11 bases between. The CDR3 runs to 15 residues. Germline assignment: CDR1 SGHTA and CDR2 FQGNSA. CDR3 DNA sequence: TGTGCCAGCAGCTCCACAGGGACCACTAATGAAAAACTGTTTTTT. Protein: CASSSTGTTNEKLFF.

V is TRBV19 and J is TRBJ2-2; a possible D gene is TRBD1 (6 bases). Between the trimmed V and J ends, which lost 6 bases and 5 bases, there was a span of 16 bases. Germline CDR1 is LNHDA and CDR2 is SQIVND (reference sequence). There are 15 residues in the CDR3. The CDR3 coding sequence is TGTGCCAGTAGCGACAGGCTCGGGGTGACCGGGGAGCTGTTTTTT. It encodes CASSDRLGVTGELFF.

The V and J genes are TRBV5-4 and TRBJ2-2; D unresolved. The V gene lost 6 bases and the J gene lost 6 bases, with 9 bases spanning the gap. From germline, CDR1 is SGHNT and CDR2 YYREEE (reference sequence). This CDR3 contains 12 residues. CDR3 in DNA: TGTGCCAGCACTCCGAGGTCCGGGGAGCTGTTTTTT. It yields the protein CASTPRSGELFF.

The rearrangement joins TRBV29-1 to TRBJ2-3; TRBD2 agrees at 7 bases. The ends lost 5 bases at V and 0 bases at J; junction bases unmatched: 8. Germline values: CDR1 SQVTM, CDR2 ANQGSEA. The CDR3 extends over 15 amino acids. CDR3 DNA: TGCAGCGTTCGCGACCGGACTAGGAGCACAGATACGCAGTATTTT. Translated: CSVRDRTRSTDTQYF.

Of note for this clone: The germline gene is not matched at one end of the junction; a read error may be the cause. This sequence joins TRBV28 and TRBJ1-2, with TRBD1 identical over 7 bases. CDR1 and CDR2 from the germline V gene are MDHEN and SYDVKM. The CDR3 is 15 amino acids. The CDR3 DNA is TGCGCCAGCAGTTTCGCGGACAGGAGTAACTATGGCTACACCTTC. This translates into CASSFADRSNYGYTF.

The rearrangement links TRBV7-6 to TRBJ1-4; TRBD1 agrees at 7 bases. The CDR3 length is 14 residues. V lost 5 bases, J lost 7 bases, and 7 bases stayed unmatched. Germline-derived CDR1 and CDR2 are SGHVS and FNYEAQ. This CDR3 is CASSRGRMGEKLFF. Written as DNA, the CDR3 is TGTGCCAGCAGCAGGGGGCGGATGGGTGAAAAACTGTTTTTT.

The chain links TRBV9 to TRBJ2-2, with TRBD1 identical over 7 bases. Germline V gene lookup returns CDR1 SGDLS and CDR2 YYNGEE. The length of the CDR3 is 14 residues. The V segment lost 0 bases and the J segment 8 bases; nucleotides outside the gene matches: 4. In DNA, the CDR3 is TGTGCCAGCAGCGTAGGGGACAGAATTGGGGAGCTGTTTTTT. This encodes CASSVGDRIGELFF. Using reference TRBV9 and TRBJ2-2 for the parts outside the CDR3, the full variable domain is DSGVTQTPKHLITATGQRVTLRCSPRSGDLSVYWYQQSLDQGLQFLIQYYNGEERAKGNILERFSAQQFPDLHSELNLSSLELGDSALYFCASSVGDRIGELFFGEGSRLTVL.

The V call is TRBV9, the J call TRBJ2-1; D gene unclear. Deletions cut 4 bases from V and 5 bases from J, with 7 bases between. CDR1 is SGDLS, CDR2 YYNGEE, per germline. This CDR3 is built from 12 residues. The CDR3 DNA follows: TGTGCCAGCAGCTCTCGGGACAATGAGCAGTTCTTC. Its protein is CASSSRDNEQFF.

The chain couples TRBV25-1 to TRBJ2-5, with a possible D match to TRBD1 (6 bases). Germline CDR1 and CDR2: MGHDK and SYGVNS. With 1 base removed from V and 5 bases from J, the gap between germline ends came to 14 bases. This CDR3 is 15 amino acids long. The CDR3 protein is CASSESAGDGETQYF. The CDR3 bases are TGTGCCAGCAGTGAATCAGCAGGGGATGGGGAGACCCAGTACTTC.

The chain joins TRBV5-1 to TRBJ2-1; a possible D gene is TRBD2 (6 bases). The V gene's germline CDR1 is SGHRS and CDR2 YFSETQ. Trimming stripped 4 bases from V and 0 bases from J, with 14 bases between. CDR3 length: 16 amino acids. The CDR3, as DNA: TGCGCCAGCAGCCTCGAACGGGAGAGCTCCTACAATGAGCAGTTCTTC. Encoded protein: CASSLERESSYNEQFF.

The rearrangement links TRBV10-3 to TRBJ2-7; D may be TRBD2 (5 bases). There are 15 residues in the CDR3. The germline CDR1 and CDR2 sequences are ENHRY and SYGVKD. V gave up 8 bases and J gave up 2 bases, with 19 bases separating them. The CDR3 nucleotides are TGTGCCATCGCCTTGAAGTCGGGAAAACCCTACGAGCAGTACTTC. Protein sequence: CAIALKSGKPYEQYF.

V is TRBV11-2 and J is TRBJ2-7; 8 nucleotides line up with TRBD1. With 6 bases clipped from V and 5 bases from J, the junction kept 9 bases outside the gene matches. This CDR3 contains 14 residues. Germline V gene data show CDR1 as SGHAT and CDR2 as FQNNGV. CDR3 coding DNA: TGTGCCAGCAGGGAGATCAGGACAGGGAACGAGCAGTACTTC. It encodes CASREIRTGNEQYF.

The chain uses TRBV7-3 and TRBJ2-7; 11 bases fit TRBD2. Per germline, CDR1 SGHTA and CDR2 FQGTGA. The length of the CDR3 is 14 residues. The V and J ends lost 6 bases and 5 bases, in that order; junction bases with no gene match: 6. The CDR3 loop reads CASRSGTSGNEQYF. The CDR3 region has the DNA TGTGCCAGCAGGTCCGGGACTAGCGGAAACGAGCAGTACTTC.

J is TRBJ2-3 and V is TRBV4-3; weak D call: TRBD2 (6 bases). Between the trimmed V and J ends, which lost 0 bases and 0 bases, there was a span of 19 bases. The CDR3 loop spans 19 amino acids. Germline assignment: CDR1 LGHNA and CDR2 YSLEER. The CDR3 here is CASSQEVYGGTPSTDTQYF. CDR3 coding DNA: TGCGCCAGCAGCCAAGAGGTTTATGGCGGGACCCCTAGCACAGATACGCAGTATTTT.

The chain employs TRBV29-1 and TRBJ2-1; D might be TRBD1 (6 bases). Trimming took off 6 bases at V and 0 bases at J, with 18 bases between the two ends. CDR1 is SQVTM, CDR2 ANQGSEA, per germline. This CDR3 comprises 16 residues. CDR3 residues: CSVDTPTGSSYNEQFF. CDR3 in DNA: TGCAGCGTCGACACCCCGACAGGAAGCTCCTACAATGAGCAGTTCTTC.

To note about this clone: Compared with germline, one end of the junction differs, possibly owing to a read error. The V gene is TRBV7-7, the J gene TRBJ2-1; perhaps TRBD2 as D (6 bases). The CDR3 extends over 17 amino acids. Germline lookup yields CDR1 SSHAT and CDR2 FNYEAQ (reference sequence). CDR3 residues: CASSLGSHGSSYNEQFF. In nucleotides, the CDR3 is TGTGCTAGCAGCTTGGGCTCGCACGGGAGCTCCTACAATGAGCAGTTCTTC. The full variable domain, rest sourced from reference TRBV7-7 and TRBJ2-1, is GAGVSQSPRYKVTKRGQDVTLRCDPISSHATLYWYQQALGQGPEFLTYFNYEAQPDKSGLPSDRFSAERPEGSISTLTIQRTEQRDSAMYRCASSLGSHGSSYNEQFFGPGTRLTVL.

The V and J genes are TRBV28 and TRBJ2-7, with 7 bases fitting TRBD1. The V gene end was trimmed by 10 bases and the J gene end by 3 bases; junction bases not matched to a gene: 15. Germline V gene sequence: CDR1 MDHEN, CDR2 SYDVKM. This CDR3 has 15 amino acids. CDR3 sequence reads: CATMPLGQSNYEQYF. The CDR3 coding sequence is TGTGCCACCATGCCGCTGGGACAGTCCAACTACGAGCAGTACTTC.

This rearrangement joins TRBV7-2 to TRBJ2-2, with a possible D match to TRBD2 (6 bases). Trimming removed 6 bases from V and 4 bases from J, with 15 bases in between. Per the germline V gene, CDR1 is SGHTA and CDR2 is FQGNSA. The CDR3 is 15 amino acids. The CDR3 is CASRASEGSTGELFF. The DNA of the CDR3 is TGTGCCAGCAGAGCCTCGGAGGGGTCCACCGGGGAGCTGTTTTTT.

The chain recombines TRBV30 with TRBJ2-7, with 7 bases aligning to TRBD2. In germline, CDR1 is GTSNPN, CDR2 SVGIG (reference sequence). This CDR3 contains 14 residues. Losses at the gene ends were 0 bases for V and 6 bases for J; bases not matched to a gene: 8. The CDR3: CAWSVGGGRVEQYF. In DNA, the CDR3 is TGTGCCTGGAGTGTAGGCGGGGGTAGGGTCGAGCAGTACTTC.

This chain joins TRBV21-1 and TRBJ1-1; the DNA was not compared with TRBD1, the D call given in the table. TRBV21-1 is deemed a pseudogene. The CDR3 runs to 16 residues. Here the CDR3 reads CASSKWVRDRNTEAFF. DNA for the CDR3: TGTGCCAGCAGCAAATGGGTCCGGGACAGAAACACTGAAGCTTTCTTT.

This chain links TRBV5-1 with TRBJ1-1, with D unresolved. This CDR3 has 13 amino acids. Per the germline V gene, CDR1 is SGHRS and CDR2 is YFSETQ. V dropped 0 bases and J dropped 7 bases, with 10 bases sitting between them. CDR3 loop: CASSLGGVGEAFF. The CDR3 DNA reads TGCGCCAGCAGCTTGGGCGGAGTTGGTGAAGCTTTCTTT.

The chain has TRBV30 and TRBJ1-5; D perhaps matches TRBD1 (5 bases). CDR1 and CDR2 from the germline V gene are GTSNPN and SVGIG (reference sequence). With 1 base removed from V and 4 bases from J, the gap between germline ends came to 11 bases. The CDR3 loop spans 14 amino acids. The CDR3 DNA follows: TGTGCCTGGAGTGAGGGGCTTGGTAATCAGCCCCAGCATTTT. It codes for CAWSEGLGNQPQHF.

This chain links TRBV5-4 with TRBJ2-3, with 10 bases aligning to TRBD2. Trimming at V came to 0 bases and at J to 3 bases, leaving 7 bases not matched to a gene. The germline V gene has CDR1 SGHNT and CDR2 YYREEE (reference sequence). The CDR3 consists of 17 residues. CDR3 coding DNA: TGTGCCAGCAGCTTGGGGCTAGCGGGAGCTGGTACAGATACGCAGTATTTT. It yields the protein CASSLGLAGAGTDTQYF.

The chain carries TRBV19 and TRBJ1-2; TRBD1 aligns across 8 bases. This CDR3 spans 14 amino acids. V lost 1 base and J lost 2; bases outside the gene matches: 0. Germline V lookup: CDR1 LNHDA, CDR2 SQIVND (reference sequence). CDR3 protein: CASSIGDRNYGYTF. In DNA, the CDR3 is TGTGCCAGTAGTATAGGGGACAGGAACTATGGCTACACCTTC.

The V call is TRBV6-1, the J call TRBJ2-6; TRBD2 matches at 7 bases. The germline V gene encodes CDR1 MNHNS and CDR2 SASEGT. This CDR3 contains 19 residues. The J segment lost 0 bases and the V segment lost 2 bases, leaving 10 bases of the junction unmatched. The CDR3 region is CASSELWVSGGSGANVLTF. The CDR3 nucleotides are TGTGCCAGCAGTGAACTTTGGGTTTCGGGGGGCTCTGGGGCCAACGTCCTGACTTTC.

The chain couples TRBV7-6 to TRBJ2-1; 13 positions agree with TRBD2. The J segment lost 6 bases and the V segment lost 1 base, leaving 3 bases of the junction unmatched. CDR3 length: 16 amino acids. Germline CDR1 is SGHVS and CDR2 is FNYEAQ. The chain's CDR3 is CASSLGGLAGVNEQFF. DNA of the CDR3: TGTGCCAGCAGCTTAGGAGGACTAGCGGGGGTCAATGAGCAGTTCTTC.

The chain carries TRBV21-1 and TRBJ2-5; the D segment call TRBD2 is taken from the table without a DNA check. TRBV21-1 is noted as a pseudogene. This CDR3 has 19 residues. DNA of the CDR3: TGTGCCAGCAGTCACCCAGGGACTAGCGGGGCAGAAGTACAAGAGACCCAGTACTTC. As protein: CASSHPGTSGAEVQETQYF.